This TCR beta chain was sequenced in a study of CD8 T cells in Susac syndrome (dated by TCRdb to between 2017 and 2020). Background for the entire study: Of the Susac syndrome patients who were sequenced, roughly 8 were in clinical remission while more than five had clinically active disease. Susac syndrome patients were therapy-naive, on corticosteroids (some also receiving IVIg), or on IVIg alone at blood withdrawal. The study used repertoire sequencing to test whether antigen drove CD8+ T cell activation and differentiation in Susac syndrome. Points the paper makes about the study in general: The number of individuals in the TCR sequencing and HLA analysis was acknowledged as relatively small. In patients with Susac syndrome, the CD4+ T cell repertoire showed no detectable clonal expansion.

V gives up 1 base and J gives up 2 bases, and the segment between their germline ends measures 7 bases. CDR1 and CDR2 are read off the germline V gene (reference sequence) as DFQATT and SNEGSKA. From its cysteine to its phenylalanine, the CDR3 spans 13 amino acids. The kept DNA is CDR3 alone, 39 bases in frame from the first base. Peripheral blood CD8+ and CD4+ T cells from healthy donors, Susac syndrome patients and multiple sclerosis patients were profiled by high-throughput TCR beta sequencing. Susac syndrome patients met recently defined diagnostic criteria for definite or probable disease. Bulk CD8+ and CD4+ T cells were purified by magnetic negative isolation, while CD8+ TEMRA cells were enriched using FACS. Blood was drawn into EDTA tubes, processed within 24 hours, and PBMCs were isolated by density gradient centrifugation. PBMCs intended for TCR sequencing were cryopreserved in liquid nitrogen and were subsequently thawed in a 37 degrees C water bath. A purity of at least 90% was achieved for sorted or isolated CD4+, CD8+ and CD8+ TEMRA cells.

RNA was extracted with the RNeasy kit and about 0.5 to 1 ug was reverse transcribed using random hexamers. The immunoSEQ multiplex PCR assay, which covers 54 Vbeta and 13 Jbeta segments, was used to amplify TCR beta CDR3 regions. To correct PCR amplification bias, a synthetic template baseline was used for both primer optimization and computational correction. The study's processing was this. Reads were annotated to V, D and J genes according to IMGT and were analyzed with immunoSEQ Analyzer, with only productive sequences retained. Clonality was computed as one minus Shannon entropy normalized by log2 of the number of productive unique sequences. For each patient and control, public and private clones were evaluated among the 100 most prevalent clones. A clone was defined as Susac-specific if it was absent from the healthy and MS cohorts, from some 1,100 published viral clones and from other ImmuneACCESS disease sequences. TCRdb redid the processing of the public reads, applying fastp at Q25 and MiXCR, and retained in-frame beta chains. Each CDR3 protein gets just one entry, which takes the most common genes and DNA from the rows behind it. The V and J calls follow TCRdb's processing rather than the paper's. Within this sample are over 100,000 distinct CDR3 sequences, with just over 95% of them counted one time only. Over 0.12% of the sample is taken by the ten largest.

As to this clonotype: Its binding antigen is unknown. No base qualities exist here, and no much larger clone lies one base off it.

The sequenced material came from CD4+ T cells from PBMCs. This TCR was sampled from a human donor with Susac syndrome. This receptor chain uses TRBV20-1 and TRBJ2-3, with no confident D gene call. The CDR3 reads as follows: CSARGRFTDTQYF. The DNA sequence is given as TGCAGTGCTAGAGGACGGTTCACAGATACGCAGTATTTT.